This T cell receptor beta chain was sequenced for a study of spatial heterogeneity in lung cancer. Study observations and caveats: Tumor mutation counts were tracked by expanded intratumoral alpha and beta TCR counts.

V dropped 3 bases and J dropped 2 bases, with 11 bases sitting between them. Germline values: CDR1 MNHNS, CDR2 SASEGT. The CDR3 extends over 15 amino acids. In its sample, this clonotype ranks as medium-sized. Its target is not known. Found in a library prepared for alpha chains, this beta chain is an off-target read, and its abundance has little meaning. The time point is: sample taken at primary tumor resection. TCRs were sequenced from unsorted whole RNA of tumor, nontumor lung or PBMC. TCRdb analysed the 5' RACE reads with MiXCR anew, one entry per CDR3 protein. The sample holds roughly 10,000 distinct CDR3 sequences; about 12% are singletons and the top ten take over 9.5%.

This chain links TRBV6-1 with TRBJ1-3, with D unresolved. The TCR originated in a male donor with early-stage non-small cell lung cancer. This material consisted of lung tumor tissue, taken at surgery. The CDR3 region has the DNA TGTGCCAGCAGTGAGGTCGGAGTTGCTGGAAACACCATATATTTT. Translation gives CASSEVGVAGNTIYF.